Presented here are 32 T cell receptor beta chains from one specimen sequenced in a study of cytomegalovirus exposure and HLA in healthy donors. With 60 Vbeta and 13 Jbeta primers, the PCR was carried out. The assay was immunoSEQ multiplex PCR, and TCRdb's table has in-frame clones only and misses some. The sample lists 150,000 to 200,000 clones, roughly 80% occurring once. The specimen sequenced was PBMCs. These receptors all come from a man aged 25 to 40 in good health and CMV-seronegative.

The rearrangement uses TRBV2 and TRBJ2-2; D remains ambiguous. The CDR3 sequence is 15 residues long. Germline CDR1 reads SNHLY; CDR2 reads FYNNEI. Trimming took off 5 bases at V and 1 base at J, with 11 bases between the two ends. This CDR3 is CASSFNERNTGELFF. The DNA of the CDR3 is TGTGCCAGCAGTTTCAACGAGAGGAACACCGGGGAGCTGTTTTTT.

This clone turned up a few times. The chain has TRBV18 and TRBJ2-7, with 7 positions matching TRBD1. The CDR3 is made up of 14 amino acids. V was pared by 5 bases and J by 4 bases, with 8 bases of the junction left unmatched. Germline V lookup: CDR1 KGHSH, CDR2 LQKENI. The CDR3 sequence: CASSVPGQSYEQYF. CDR3 nucleotides: TGTGCCAGCTCAGTACCGGGACAGAGTTACGAGCAGTACTTC.

V and J are TRBV10-3 and TRBJ2-5; TRBD1 is a possible D gene (5 bases). V shed 2 bases and J shed 9 bases, with 16 bases lying between them. Germline V gives CDR1 ENHRY, CDR2 SYGVKD. The CDR3 has 14 residues. Written as DNA, the CDR3 is TGTGCCATCAGTGAGGACGGACACCCCCGTGCCCAGTACTTC. It translates to CAISEDGHPRAQYF.

The CDR3 DNA is TGTGCCAGTACCATAAACGGGGGGTACAATGAGCAGTTCTTC. The encoded protein is CASTINGGYNEQFF. This sequence joins TRBV19 and TRBJ2-1; 7 bases match TRBD2. Trimming cost V 7 bases and J 4 bases; bases outside gene matches: 7. The CDR3 consists of 14 residues. The germline gives CDR1 LNHDA, CDR2 SQIVND (reference sequence).

This clone came up once. The genes are TRBV2 and TRBJ1-5, with 7 bases matching TRBD1. V gave up 0 bases and J gave up 5 bases; unmatched junction bases: 1. In germline, CDR1 is SNHLY, CDR2 FYNNEI. This CDR3 region has 14 residues. The CDR3 nucleotides are TGTGCCAGCAGTGAAGCGAGGGGGCATCAGCCCCAGCATTTT. Its protein product is CASSEARGHQPQHF.

A few counts support this clone. V is TRBV30 and J is TRBJ1-5; 10 positions match TRBD1. V was pared by 0 bases and J by 1 base, with 6 bases of the junction left unmatched. The CDR3 is 17 residues long. Germline-derived CDR1 and CDR2 are GTSNPN and SVGIG (reference sequence). CDR3 sequence: CAWSVRQGARSNQPQHF. DNA of the CDR3: TGTGCCTGGAGTGTACGACAGGGGGCGAGGAGCAATCAGCCCCAGCATTTT.

V usage is TRBV4-1 and J usage is TRBJ1-6, with D possibly TRBD1 on 5 matching bases. This CDR3 is built from 16 residues. Germline CDR1 and CDR2: MGHRA and YSYEKL. Trimming pared 7 bases from V and 4 bases from J, leaving 17 bases between. CDR3 region: CASNELRGAYNSPLHF. The CDR3 region has the DNA TGCGCCAGCAATGAATTAAGGGGCGCATATAATTCACCCCTCCACTTT.

CDR3 in amino acids: CAIGPRGGDEQYF. In DNA form, the CDR3 reads TGTGCCATCGGCCCGCGAGGGGGTGACGAGCAGTACTTC. The genes are TRBV10-3 and TRBJ2-7; D is possibly TRBD1 (6 bases). V lost 8 bases, J lost 5 bases, and 16 bases lay in between. CDR3 length: 13 amino acids. In germline, CDR1 is ENHRY, CDR2 SYGVKD.

The gene calls are TRBV5-6 and TRBJ1-5; 8 nucleotides line up with TRBD1. Germline V gene data show CDR1 as SGHDT and CDR2 as YYEEEE. Trimming removed 4 bases from V and 5 bases from J; junction bases left unmatched: 5. The CDR3 is 14 residues long. CDR3 sequence reads: CASSHNRGDQPQHF. In DNA, the CDR3 is TGTGCCAGCAGCCATAACAGGGGGGATCAGCCCCAGCATTTT.

The chain recombines TRBV28 with TRBJ2-5; 8 bases line up with TRBD1. Trimming took 1 base from V and 3 from J; bases not matched to a gene: 4. The V gene's germline CDR1 is MDHEN and CDR2 SYDVKM. The CDR3 is 15 residues long. CDR3 loop: CASSLYDRGKETQYF. CDR3 bases: TGTGCCAGCAGTTTATACGACAGGGGTAAAGAGACCCAGTACTTC.

CDR3 in DNA: TGTGCCAGCAGTTTAGAGGGGGCCTTCCCCGAGCAGTACTTC. Protein: CASSLEGAFPEQYF. This sequence joins TRBV28 and TRBJ2-7; 7 bases agree with TRBD1. Trimming took 2 bases from V and 6 from J; bases not matched to a gene: 7. The CDR3 loop spans 14 amino acids. From germline, CDR1 is MDHEN and CDR2 SYDVKM.

This clone has a handful of counts. The chain couples TRBV4-3 to TRBJ2-6, with D possibly TRBD2 on 5 matching bases. V was trimmed by 3 bases and J by 0 bases, leaving 12 bases between them. The CDR3 is 17 residues long. Germline V lookup: CDR1 LGHNA, CDR2 YSLEER. The CDR3 DNA is TGCGCCAGCAGCCAGGAGGCTGAGAGCTCTGGGGCCAACGTCCTGACTTTC. Encoded protein: CASSQEAESSGANVLTF.

The V call is TRBV4-2, the J call TRBJ2-1, with TRBD1 identical over 8 bases. In germline, CDR1 is LGHNA, CDR2 YNFKEQ. The ends lost 1 base at V and 3 bases at J; junction bases unmatched: 8. The CDR3 contains 17 residues. The CDR3 nucleotides read TGTGCCAGCAGCCAAGTCTCAGGGGGCGCAGGCTACAATGAGCAGTTCTTC. It translates to CASSQVSGGAGYNEQFF.

This sequence joins TRBV30 and TRBJ2-3; 9 bases are a match to TRBD2. CDR3 length: 14 residues. V was pared by 0 bases and J by 4 bases, with 2 bases of the junction left unmatched. Germline assignment: CDR1 GTSNPN and CDR2 SVGIG (reference sequence). The CDR3 sequence is CAWSVSGSADTQYF. In DNA form, the CDR3 reads TGTGCCTGGAGTGTTAGCGGGAGCGCAGATACGCAGTATTTT. The whole variable domain, filled in from reference TRBV30 and TRBJ2-3, reads SQTIHQWPATLVQPVGSPLSLECTVEGTSNPNLYWYRQAAGRGLQLLFYSVGIGQISSEVPQNLSASRPQDRQFILSSKKLLLSDSGFYLCAWSVSGSADTQYFGPGTRLTVL.

V gene TRBV29-1 combines with J gene TRBJ2-7, with TRBD1 as a possible D gene (6 bases). The V and J ends lost 0 bases and 1 base respectively, with 13 bases between them. The CDR3 spans 15 residues. Germline CDR1 and CDR2: SQVTM and ANQGSEA. This CDR3 reads CSVEEEQGRSYEQYF. The CDR3, as DNA: TGCAGCGTTGAAGAGGAACAGGGCCGTTCCTACGAGCAGTACTTC.

Concerning this clone: This sample also contains other DNA sequences that code for the same CDR3. This chain joins TRBV6-5 and TRBJ1-5; D not resolved. Germline lookup yields CDR1 MNHEY and CDR2 SVGAGI. V dropped 0 bases and J dropped 7 bases, with 7 bases sitting between them. The CDR3 is 13 amino acids. The CDR3 reads CASSYSRGQPQHF. Here the CDR3 DNA reads TGTGCCAGCAGTTACTCGAGAGGGCAGCCCCAGCATTTT.

This clone appeared a few times. J is TRBJ1-3 and V is TRBV10-3; the match to TRBD1 covers 7 bases. The CDR3 runs 17 residues. CDR1 ENHRY and CDR2 SYGVKD come from the germline V gene. J was trimmed by 0 bases and V by 4 bases; bases with no gene match: 9. Here the CDR3 DNA reads TGTGCCATCAGTGGGGCCCGAGGGGGCGGCTCTGGAAACACCATATATTTT. Its protein product is CAISGARGGGSGNTIYF.

The genes are TRBV6-5 and TRBJ1-2; 8 bases agree with TRBD1. The length of the CDR3 is 15 residues. After removal of 6 bases from V and 8 bases from J, the junction contained 14 bases not matched to a gene. Per germline, CDR1 MNHEY and CDR2 SVGAGI. In nucleotides, the CDR3 is TGTGCCAGCAGGATCCCCGGGGGGACAGGCTCCGGCTACACCTTC. As protein: CASRIPGGTGSGYTF.

V and J are TRBV19 and TRBJ2-1; 11 positions match TRBD2. V shed 5 bases, J shed 6 bases, and the junction held 9 bases outside the gene matches. The length of the CDR3 is 16 residues. Germline CDR1 LNHDA, CDR2 SQIVND (reference sequence). The CDR3 sequence is CASSPGLAVLTNEQFF. CDR3 in DNA: TGTGCCAGTAGTCCGGGACTAGCGGTTTTAACCAATGAGCAGTTCTTC.

The rearrangement joins TRBV7-2 to TRBJ2-1, with 9 bases lining up with TRBD2. Per germline, CDR1 SGHTA and CDR2 FQGNSA. The CDR3 consists of 18 residues. Trimming cost V 0 bases and J 7 bases; bases outside gene matches: 13. The DNA for the CDR3 is TGTGCCAGCAGCTTAGCGGTGGTAGGGCGGGGGGGAGCGAATGAGCAGTTCTTC. Translated: CASSLAVVGRGGANEQFF.

CDR3 in amino acids: CAIGWGGSGSQDTQYF. The CDR3 nucleotides read TGTGCCATCGGGTGGGGGGGTAGCGGGAGTCAAGATACGCAGTATTTT. The chain carries TRBV10-3 and TRBJ2-3, with 9 bases that match TRBD2. The length of the CDR3 is 16 residues. The germline V gene encodes CDR1 ENHRY and CDR2 SYGVKD. J was trimmed by 5 bases and V by 8 bases; bases with no gene match: 14.

This clone has more than one count but fewer than ten. The chain recombines TRBV9 with TRBJ1-6; TRBD1 matches at 10 bases. The V gene end was trimmed by 4 bases and the J gene end by 8 bases; junction bases not matched to a gene: 9. Germline-derived CDR1 and CDR2 are SGDLS and YYNGEE. The CDR3 length is 16 residues. As DNA, the CDR3 is TGTGCCAGCAGCCCCGACGACGGGACAGGGGATTCACCCCTCCACTTT. Translation: CASSPDDGTGDSPLHF.

This sequence joins TRBV10-1 and TRBJ2-7; D is possibly TRBD1 (6 bases). The CDR3 extends over 15 amino acids. Looked up from germline, CDR1 is WNHNN and CDR2 is SYGVQD (reference sequence). The V and J ends lost 2 bases and 1 base respectively, with 12 bases between them. The CDR3: CASSERTGRSYEQYF. In DNA form, the CDR3 reads TGCGCCAGCAGTGAGAGAACAGGGCGTTCCTACGAGCAGTACTTC.

This chain joins TRBV18 and TRBJ1-1; a weak D match, TRBD1 (5 bases). Germline V gives CDR1 KGHSH, CDR2 LQKENI. Trimming shortened V by 3 bases and J by 5 bases, and 13 bases separated the two germline ends. The CDR3 length is 14 residues. In nucleotides, the CDR3 is TGTGCCAGCTCACCGACGCCAGGGTGGACTGAAGCTTTCTTT. It is translated as CASSPTPGWTEAFF.

The chain carries TRBV10-2 and TRBJ2-7; 13 bases fit TRBD2. This CDR3 has 14 residues. Trimming removed 7 bases from V and 7 bases from J; junction bases left unmatched: 7. CDR1 and CDR2 from the germline V gene are WSHSY and SAAADI. The CDR3 DNA is TGCGCCAGCACCGGGACTAGCGGGATTGTAGAGCAGTACTTC. It encodes CASTGTSGIVEQYF.

J is TRBJ2-1 and V is TRBV28; maybe TRBD2 (6 bases). In germline, CDR1 is MDHEN, CDR2 SYDVKM. V was trimmed by 0 bases and J by 1 base, leaving 13 bases between them. This CDR3 contains 17 residues. The CDR3 DNA is TGTGCCAGCAGTTTATGGGGCGCGGGGAGTTCCTACAATGAGCAGTTCTTC. This encodes CASSLWGAGSSYNEQFF.

CDR3 bases: TGTGCCAGCAGTCCATACCGGGGTATAGGGTATGAAAAACTGTTTTTT. Residues: CASSPYRGIGYEKLFF. This chain joins TRBV2 and TRBJ1-4, with D hard to call. From germline, CDR1 is SNHLY and CDR2 FYNNEI. V was cut by 5 bases and J by 6 bases, with 19 bases left in between. The CDR3 extends over 16 amino acids.

The V and J genes are TRBV7-2 and TRBJ2-1, with TRBD1 matching 8 bases. Germline V gives CDR1 SGHTA, CDR2 FQGNSA. This CDR3 is built from 13 residues. V shed 2 bases, J shed 9 bases, and the junction held 3 bases outside the gene matches. The CDR3 spells CASSLMTGVEQFF. As DNA, the CDR3 is TGTGCCAGCAGCTTAATGACAGGGGTTGAGCAGTTCTTC. The variable domain in full, with the rest retrieved from reference TRBV7-2 and TRBJ2-1, is GAGVSQSPSNKVTEKGKDVELRCDPISGHTALYWYRQSLGQGLEFLIYFQGNSAPDKSGLPSDRFSAERTGGSVSTLTIQRTQQEDSAVYLCASSLMTGVEQFFGPGTRLTVL.

The V call is TRBV5-1, the J call TRBJ2-1; 7 nucleotides agree with TRBD1. Germline CDR1 and CDR2: SGHRS and YFSETQ. V gave up 4 bases and J gave up 5 bases; unmatched junction bases: 9. The CDR3 length is 15 residues. CDR3 coding DNA: TGCGCCAGCAGCGATGCGACAGGGTTCCACAATGAGCAGTTCTTC. Protein sequence: CASSDATGFHNEQFF.

V usage is TRBV5-6 and J usage is TRBJ2-1; D is possibly TRBD2 (6 bases). This CDR3 is 14 amino acids long. Trimming took 5 bases from V and 2 from J, leaving 11 bases between them. Germline lookup yields CDR1 SGHDT and CDR2 YYEEEE. The CDR3 loop reads CASSWGVTYNEQFF. The CDR3 DNA reads as TGTGCCAGCAGTTGGGGGGTGACCTACAATGAGCAGTTCTTC.

This chain links TRBV13 with TRBJ2-6; 8 nucleotides line up with TRBD1. In germline, CDR1 is PRHDT, CDR2 FYEKMQ (reference sequence). The CDR3 spans 17 residues. Trimming removed 5 bases from V and 0 bases from J; junction bases left unmatched: 6. Written as DNA, the CDR3 is TGTGCCAGCAGCATCTGGACAGGGACCTCTGGGGCCAACGTCCTGACTTTC. Protein sequence: CASSIWTGTSGANVLTF. Supplemented by reference TRBV13 and TRBJ2-6, the full variable domain reads AAGVIQSPRHLIKEKRETATLKCYPIPRHDTVYWYQQGPGQDPQFLISFYEKMQSDKGSIPDRFSAQQFSDYHSELNMSSLELGDSALYFCASSIWTGTSGANVLTFGAGSRLTVL.

V is TRBV7-3 and J is TRBJ2-1; D is ambiguous. CDR1 and CDR2 (germline): SGHTA, FQGTGA. V was pared by 5 bases and J by 7 bases, with 12 bases between. CDR3 length: 13 residues. CDR3 DNA: TGTGCCAGCAGCCCAACTCATCTGAATGAGCAGTTCTTC. This gives the protein CASSPTHLNEQFF. Full variable domain (outside the CDR3, taken from reference TRBV7-3 and TRBJ2-1): GAGVSQTPSNKVTEKGKYVELRCDPISGHTALYWYRQSLGQGPEFLIYFQGTGAADDSGLPNDRFFAVRPEGSVSTLKIQRTERGDSAVYLCASSPTHLNEQFFGPGTRLTVL.